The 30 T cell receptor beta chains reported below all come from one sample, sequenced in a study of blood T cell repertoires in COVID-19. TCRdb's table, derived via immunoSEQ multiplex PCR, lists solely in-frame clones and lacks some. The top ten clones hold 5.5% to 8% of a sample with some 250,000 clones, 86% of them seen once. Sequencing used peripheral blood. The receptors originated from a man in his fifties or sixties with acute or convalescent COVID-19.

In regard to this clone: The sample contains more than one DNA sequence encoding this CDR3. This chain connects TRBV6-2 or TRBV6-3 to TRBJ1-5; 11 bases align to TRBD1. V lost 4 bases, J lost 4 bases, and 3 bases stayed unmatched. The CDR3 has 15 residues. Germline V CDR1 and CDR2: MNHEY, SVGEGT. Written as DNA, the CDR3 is TGTGCCAGCAGTTTGGACAGGGGGCGAAATCAGCCCCAGCATTTT. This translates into CASSLDRGRNQPQHF.

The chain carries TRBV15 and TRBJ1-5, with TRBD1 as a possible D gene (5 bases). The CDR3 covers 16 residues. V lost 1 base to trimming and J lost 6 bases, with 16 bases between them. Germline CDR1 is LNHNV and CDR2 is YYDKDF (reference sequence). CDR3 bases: TGTGCCACCAGCAGAGGTGGCAGGGATGAAAGTCAGCCCCAGCATTTT. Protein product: CATSRGGRDESQPQHF.

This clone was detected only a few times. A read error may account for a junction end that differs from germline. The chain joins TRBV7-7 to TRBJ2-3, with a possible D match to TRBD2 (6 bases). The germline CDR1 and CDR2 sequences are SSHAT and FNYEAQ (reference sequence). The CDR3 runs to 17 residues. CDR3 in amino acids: CASSLGGGIQITDTQYF. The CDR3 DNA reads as TGTGCTAGCAGCTTAGGAGGAGGGATACAAATCACAGATACGCAGTATTTT.

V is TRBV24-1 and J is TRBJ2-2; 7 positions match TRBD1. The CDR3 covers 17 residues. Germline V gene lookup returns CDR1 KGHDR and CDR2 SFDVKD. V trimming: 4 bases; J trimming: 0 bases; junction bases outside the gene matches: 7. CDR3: CATSDLRQGPNTGELFF. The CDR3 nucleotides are TGTGCCACCAGTGACCTCCGACAGGGACCGAACACCGGGGAGCTGTTTTTT.

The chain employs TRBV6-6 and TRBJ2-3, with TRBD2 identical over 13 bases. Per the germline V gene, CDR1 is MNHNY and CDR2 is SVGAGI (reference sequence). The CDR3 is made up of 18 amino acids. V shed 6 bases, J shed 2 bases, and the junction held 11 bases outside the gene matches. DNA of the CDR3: TGTGCCAGCAGGCGAACCCCACTAGCGGGAGGGCCCACAGATACGCAGTATTTT. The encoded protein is CASRRTPLAGGPTDTQYF.

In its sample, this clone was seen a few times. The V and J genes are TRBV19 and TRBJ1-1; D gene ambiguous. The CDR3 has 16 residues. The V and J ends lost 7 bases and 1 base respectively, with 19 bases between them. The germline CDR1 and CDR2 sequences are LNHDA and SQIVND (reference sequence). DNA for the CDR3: TGTGCCAGTATCCCCGGATCCCAGGCCGGGAACACTGAAGCTTTCTTT. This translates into CASIPGSQAGNTEAFF.

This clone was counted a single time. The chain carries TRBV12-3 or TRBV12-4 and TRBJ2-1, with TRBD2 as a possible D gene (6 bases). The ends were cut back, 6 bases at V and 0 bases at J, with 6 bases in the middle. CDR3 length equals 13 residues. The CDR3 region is CASSGSSYNEQFF. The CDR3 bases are TGTGCCAGCAGCGGGAGCTCCTACAATGAGCAGTTCTTC.

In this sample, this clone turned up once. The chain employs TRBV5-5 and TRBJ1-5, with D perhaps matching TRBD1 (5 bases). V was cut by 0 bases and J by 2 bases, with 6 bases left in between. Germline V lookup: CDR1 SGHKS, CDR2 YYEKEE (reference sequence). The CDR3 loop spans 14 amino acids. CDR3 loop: CASSLVGGNQPQHF. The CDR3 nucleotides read TGTGCCAGCAGCTTGGTAGGGGGCAATCAGCCCCAGCATTTT.

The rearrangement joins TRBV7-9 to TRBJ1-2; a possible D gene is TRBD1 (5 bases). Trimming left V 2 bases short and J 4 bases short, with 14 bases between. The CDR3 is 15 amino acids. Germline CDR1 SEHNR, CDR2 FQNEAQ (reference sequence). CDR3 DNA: TGTGCCAGCAGCTTAACGACCGGGGGGACCTATGGCTACACCTTC. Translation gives CASSLTTGGTYGYTF.

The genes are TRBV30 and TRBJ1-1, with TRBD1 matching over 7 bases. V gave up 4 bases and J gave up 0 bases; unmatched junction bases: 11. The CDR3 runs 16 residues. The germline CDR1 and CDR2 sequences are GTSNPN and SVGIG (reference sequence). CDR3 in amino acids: CAWIPRAGGLNTEAFF. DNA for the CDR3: TGTGCCTGGATTCCTAGGGCAGGGGGGTTGAACACTGAAGCTTTCTTT.

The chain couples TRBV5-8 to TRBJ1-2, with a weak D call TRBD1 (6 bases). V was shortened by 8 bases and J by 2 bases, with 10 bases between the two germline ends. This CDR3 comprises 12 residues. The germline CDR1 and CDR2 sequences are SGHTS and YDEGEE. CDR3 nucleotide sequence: TGTGCCAGACAGGACAGAAACTATGGCTACACCTTC. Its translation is CARQDRNYGYTF.

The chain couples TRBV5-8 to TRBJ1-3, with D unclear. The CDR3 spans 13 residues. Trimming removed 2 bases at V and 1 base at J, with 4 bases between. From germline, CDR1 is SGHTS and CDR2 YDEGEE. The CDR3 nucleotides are TGTGCCAGCAGCTTCAGGTCTGGAAACACCATATATTTT. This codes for CASSFRSGNTIYF.

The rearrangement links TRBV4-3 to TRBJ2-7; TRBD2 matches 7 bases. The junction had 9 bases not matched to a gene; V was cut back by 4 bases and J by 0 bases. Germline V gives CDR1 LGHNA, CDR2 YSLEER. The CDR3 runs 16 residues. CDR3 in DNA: TGCGCCAGCAGCCGCGGTGCCGGGGGGAGCTCCTACGAGCAGTACTTC. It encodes CASSRGAGGSSYEQYF.

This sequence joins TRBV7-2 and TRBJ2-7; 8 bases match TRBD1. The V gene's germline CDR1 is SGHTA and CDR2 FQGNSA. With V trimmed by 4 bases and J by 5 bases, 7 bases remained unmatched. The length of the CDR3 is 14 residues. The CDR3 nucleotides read TGTGCCAGCAGCTCCATGGACAGGGCCCACGAGCAGTACTTC. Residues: CASSSMDRAHEQYF.

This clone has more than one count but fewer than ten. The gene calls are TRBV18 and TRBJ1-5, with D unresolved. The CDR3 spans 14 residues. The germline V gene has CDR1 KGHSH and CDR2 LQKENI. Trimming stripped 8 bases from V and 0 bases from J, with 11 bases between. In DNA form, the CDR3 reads TGTGCCAGCGCTCGGGGAGATAGCAATCAGCCCCAGCATTTT. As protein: CASARGDSNQPQHF.

CDR3 amino acids: CASSSDRAGQPQHF. DNA for the CDR3: TGTGCCAGTAGTTCAGACAGGGCGGGTCAGCCCCAGCATTTT. The genes are TRBV19 and TRBJ1-5; 7 positions match TRBD1. The germline CDR1 and CDR2 sequences are LNHDA and SQIVND (reference sequence). The CDR3 has 14 residues. V shed 5 bases and J 6 bases; nucleotides not matched to a gene: 7.

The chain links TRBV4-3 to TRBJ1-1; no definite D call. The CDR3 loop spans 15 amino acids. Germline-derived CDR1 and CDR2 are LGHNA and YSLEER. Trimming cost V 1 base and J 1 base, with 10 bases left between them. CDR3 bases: TGCGCCAGCAGCCAAGGAAGGCAGGCGAACACTGAAGCTTTCTTT. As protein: CASSQGRQANTEAFF.

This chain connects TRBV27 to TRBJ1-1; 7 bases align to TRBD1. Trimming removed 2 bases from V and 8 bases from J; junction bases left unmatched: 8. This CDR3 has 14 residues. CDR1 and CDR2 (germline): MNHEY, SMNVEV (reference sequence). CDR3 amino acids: CASSLKGAHREAFF. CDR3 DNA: TGTGCCAGCAGTTTAAAGGGGGCCCACAGGGAAGCTTTCTTT.

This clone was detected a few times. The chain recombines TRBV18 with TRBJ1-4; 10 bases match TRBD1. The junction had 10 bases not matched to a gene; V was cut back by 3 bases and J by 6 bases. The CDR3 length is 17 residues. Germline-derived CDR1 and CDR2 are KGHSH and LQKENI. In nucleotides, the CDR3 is TGTGCCAGCTCACCGGGCCCGGTGACAGGGGGCCATGAAAAACTGTTTTTT. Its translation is CASSPGPVTGGHEKLFF.

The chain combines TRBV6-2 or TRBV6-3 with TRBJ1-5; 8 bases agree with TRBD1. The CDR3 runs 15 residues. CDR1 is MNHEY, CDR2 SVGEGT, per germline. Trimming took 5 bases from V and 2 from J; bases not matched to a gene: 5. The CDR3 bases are TGTGCCAGCAGTGGAACAGGGGGACGCAATCAGCCCCAGCATTTT. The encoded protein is CASSGTGGRNQPQHF.

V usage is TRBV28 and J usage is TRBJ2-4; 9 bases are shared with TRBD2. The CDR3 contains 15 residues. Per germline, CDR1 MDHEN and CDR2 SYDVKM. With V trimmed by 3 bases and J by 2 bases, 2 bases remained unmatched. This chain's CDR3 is CASSLPSGTKNIQYF. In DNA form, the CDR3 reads TGTGCCAGCAGTTTGCCTAGCGGGACCAAAAACATTCAGTACTTC. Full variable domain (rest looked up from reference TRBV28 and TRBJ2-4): DVKVTQSSRYLVKRTGEKVFLECVQDMDHENMFWYRQDPGLGLRLIYFSYDVKMKEKGDIPEGYSVSREKKERFSLILESASTNQTSMYLCASSLPSGTKNIQYFGAGTRLSVL.

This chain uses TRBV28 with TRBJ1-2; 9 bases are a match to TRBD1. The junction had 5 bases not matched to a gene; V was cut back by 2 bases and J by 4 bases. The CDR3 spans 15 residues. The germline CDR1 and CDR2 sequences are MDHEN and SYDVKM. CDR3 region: CASSLGTGKFYGYTF. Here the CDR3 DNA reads TGTGCCAGCAGTTTAGGGACAGGGAAATTCTATGGCTACACCTTC.

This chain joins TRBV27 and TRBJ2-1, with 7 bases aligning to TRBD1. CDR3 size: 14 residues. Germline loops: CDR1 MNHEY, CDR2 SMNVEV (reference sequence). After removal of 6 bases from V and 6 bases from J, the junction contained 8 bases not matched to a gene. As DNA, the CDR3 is TGTGCCAGCAGCTTTGGGACAGTGGGCAATGAGCAGTTCTTC. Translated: CASSFGTVGNEQFF.

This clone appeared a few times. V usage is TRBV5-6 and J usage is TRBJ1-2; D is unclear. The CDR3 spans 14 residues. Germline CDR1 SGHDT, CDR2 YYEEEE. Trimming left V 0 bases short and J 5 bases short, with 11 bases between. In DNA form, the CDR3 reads TGTGCCAGCAGCTTGGCTTCGGGATTATATGGCTACACCTTC. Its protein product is CASSLASGLYGYTF.

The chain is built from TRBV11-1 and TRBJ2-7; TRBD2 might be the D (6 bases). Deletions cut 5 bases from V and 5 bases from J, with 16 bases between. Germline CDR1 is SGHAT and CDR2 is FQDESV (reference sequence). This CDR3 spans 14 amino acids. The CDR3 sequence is CASSQETGEDEQYF. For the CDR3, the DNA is TGTGCCAGCAGCCAAGAAACGGGAGAGGACGAGCAGTACTTC.

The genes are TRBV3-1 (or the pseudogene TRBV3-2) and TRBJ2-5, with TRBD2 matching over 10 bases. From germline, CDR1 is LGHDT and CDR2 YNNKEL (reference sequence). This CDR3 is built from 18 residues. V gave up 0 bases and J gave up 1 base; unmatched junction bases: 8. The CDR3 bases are TGTGCCAGCAGCCAAGATACCGGACTAGCGGAGGTCCAAGAGACCCAGTACTTC. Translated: CASSQDTGLAEVQETQYF.

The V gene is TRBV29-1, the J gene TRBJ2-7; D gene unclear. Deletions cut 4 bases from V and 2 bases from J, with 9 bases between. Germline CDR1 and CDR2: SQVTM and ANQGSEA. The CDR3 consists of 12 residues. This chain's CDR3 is CSVGHQTYEQYF. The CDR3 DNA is TGCAGCGTTGGGCATCAAACCTACGAGCAGTACTTC.

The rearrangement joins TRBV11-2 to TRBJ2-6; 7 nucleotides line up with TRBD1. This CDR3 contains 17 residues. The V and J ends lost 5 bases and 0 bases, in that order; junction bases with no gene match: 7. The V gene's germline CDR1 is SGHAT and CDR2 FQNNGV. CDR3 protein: CASSRQGLFSGANVLTF. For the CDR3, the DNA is TGTGCCAGCAGCCGACAGGGCCTCTTCTCTGGGGCCAACGTCCTGACTTTC.

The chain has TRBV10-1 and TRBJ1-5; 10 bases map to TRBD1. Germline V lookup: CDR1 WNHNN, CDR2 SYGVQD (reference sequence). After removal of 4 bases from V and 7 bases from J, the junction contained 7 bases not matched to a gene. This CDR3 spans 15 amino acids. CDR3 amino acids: CASSVWTGGNQPQHF. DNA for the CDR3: TGCGCCAGCAGTGTGTGGACAGGGGGAAACCAGCCCCAGCATTTT.

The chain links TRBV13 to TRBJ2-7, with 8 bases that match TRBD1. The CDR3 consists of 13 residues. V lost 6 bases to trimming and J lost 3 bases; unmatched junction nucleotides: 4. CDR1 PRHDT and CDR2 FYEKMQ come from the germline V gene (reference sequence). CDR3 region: CASRRGQGYEQYF. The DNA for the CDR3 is TGTGCCAGCAGACGAGGACAGGGCTACGAGCAGTACTTC.